This is a list of T cell receptor beta chains from one sample in a study of blood T cells in healthy people across ages. One entry per CDR3 protein results from TCRdb running MiXCR on the 5' RACE reads. The table lists more than 1 million distinct CDR3 sequences, 45% of them singletons. The sample taken for sequencing was blood. The receptor source for this set is a woman in her sixties or seventies in good health. Each CDR3 is given with its conserved first and last residue. Fields, in order: V gene, clone size, J gene, D gene, CDR3 protein, CDR3 DNA. A D gene is named only where the DNA matches it firmly. The size field is filled for only some rows; it gives once, few, many or a size class.

v_gene: TRBV5-1
abundance: -
j_gene: TRBJ1-1
d_gene: -
CDR3aa: CATSSGLAASLNTEAFF
CDR3nt: TGCGCCACCTCCTCGGGGCTAGCCGCCTCATTGAACACTGAAGCTTTCTTT

v_gene: TRBV4-1
abundance: -
j_gene: TRBJ2-3
d_gene: -
CDR3aa: CASSQDLTSTDTQYF
CDR3nt: TGCGCCAGCAGCCAAGATCTAACTAGCACAGATACGCAGTATTTT

v_gene: TRBV6-2/TRBV6-3
abundance: -
j_gene: TRBJ2-2
d_gene: -
CDR3aa: CASSYRTFRGGELFF
CDR3nt: TGTGCCAGCAGTTACCGGACTTTTAGGGGCGGGGAGCTGTTTTTT

v_gene: TRBV20-1
abundance: few
j_gene: TRBJ2-5
d_gene: TRBD2
CDR3aa: CSANQLAGGETQYF
CDR3nt: TGCAGTGCAAACCAATTAGCGGGAGGAGAGACCCAGTACTTC

v_gene: TRBV20-1
abundance: -
j_gene: TRBJ2-7
d_gene: TRBD2
CDR3aa: CSARTREAYEQYF
CDR3nt: TGCAGTGCTAGAACGCGGGAGGCCTACGAGCAGTACTTC

v_gene: TRBV7-8
abundance: -
j_gene: TRBJ2-1
d_gene: -
CDR3aa: CASSFRRGSSYNEQFF
CDR3nt: TGTGCCAGCAGCTTCCGACGGGGGAGCTCCTACAATGAGCAGTTCTTC

v_gene: TRBV13
abundance: few
j_gene: TRBJ2-7
d_gene: TRBD2
CDR3aa: CASSPGYILAGESYEQYF
CDR3nt: TGTGCCAGCAGCCCCGGATACATACTAGCGGGGGAGTCCTACGAGCAGTACTTC

v_gene: TRBV27
abundance: -
j_gene: TRBJ2-4
d_gene: -
CDR3aa: CASSFQGGSKNIQYF
CDR3nt: TGTGCCAGCAGTTTTCAGGGGGGGTCAAAAAACATTCAGTACTTC

v_gene: TRBV5-1
abundance: few
j_gene: TRBJ1-1
d_gene: -
CDR3aa: CASSLVIPRGTEAFF
CDR3nt: TGCGCCAGCAGCTTGGTGATACCCAGGGGTACTGAAGCTTTCTTT

v_gene: TRBV15
abundance: -
j_gene: TRBJ2-7
d_gene: -
CDR3aa: CATSRDPGGPDEQYF
CDR3nt: TGTGCCACCAGCAGAGATCCTGGAGGGCCGGACGAGCAGTACTTC

v_gene: TRBV29-1
abundance: few
j_gene: TRBJ2-7
d_gene: -
CDR3aa: CSVVDRAYEQYF
CDR3nt: TGCAGCGTTGTTGACAGAGCCTACGAGCAGTACTTC

v_gene: TRBV3-1
abundance: once
j_gene: TRBJ2-3
d_gene: TRBD2
CDR3aa: CASSHWTGTSGSGTDTQYF
CDR3nt: TGTGCCAGCAGCCATTGGACGGGGACTAGCGGGAGTGGCACAGATACGCAGTATTTT

v_gene: TRBV20-1
abundance: few
j_gene: TRBJ2-7
d_gene: -
CDR3aa: CSAAGVGVSDEQYF
CDR3nt: TGCAGTGCGGCCGGAGTTGGAGTTAGCGACGAGCAGTACTTC

v_gene: TRBV27
abundance: -
j_gene: TRBJ2-5
d_gene: TRBD1
CDR3aa: CASMGQGAGEQYF
CDR3nt: TGTGCCAGCATGGGACAGGGGGCCGGTGAGCAGTACTTC

v_gene: TRBV20-1
abundance: -
j_gene: TRBJ1-2
d_gene: -
CDR3aa: CSARDLNSPAVYGYTF
CDR3nt: TGCAGTGCTAGAGATCTCAACAGCCCAGCGGTCTATGGCTACACCTTC

v_gene: TRBV4-1
abundance: few
j_gene: TRBJ2-1
d_gene: -
CDR3aa: CASSQDGGLVAGNEQFF
CDR3nt: TGCGCCAGCAGCCAAGATGGTGGGCTAGTGGCTGGCAATGAGCAGTTCTTC

v_gene: TRBV27
abundance: few
j_gene: TRBJ2-7
d_gene: -
CDR3aa: CASSLLGGVQGEQYF
CDR3nt: TGTGCCAGCAGTCTACTTGGGGGAGTGCAGGGCGAGCAGTACTTC

v_gene: TRBV12-3/TRBV12-4
abundance: few
j_gene: TRBJ2-7
d_gene: TRBD2
CDR3aa: CASSLQAGAVYEQYF
CDR3nt: TGTGCCAGCAGTTTACAAGCGGGAGCAGTGTACGAGCAGTACTTC

v_gene: TRBV24-1
abundance: -
j_gene: TRBJ2-6
d_gene: TRBD1
CDR3aa: CATSGKKQGFPGANVLTF
CDR3nt: TGTGCCACCAGTGGGAAAAAACAGGGGTTCCCTGGGGCCAACGTCCTGACTTTC

v_gene: TRBV20-1
abundance: few
j_gene: TRBJ2-3
d_gene: -
CDR3aa: CSARRGDTSTDTQYF
CDR3nt: TGCAGTGCTAGACGAGGGGACACGAGCACAGATACGCAGTATTTT

v_gene: TRBV30
abundance: -
j_gene: TRBJ2-7
d_gene: TRBD1
CDR3aa: CAWSVPLRGPTYEQYF
CDR3nt: TGTGCCTGGAGTGTACCACTCAGGGGGCCCACCTACGAGCAGTACTTC

v_gene: TRBV6-5
abundance: once
j_gene: TRBJ2-3
d_gene: TRBD2
CDR3aa: CASRILAGGSDMQYF
CDR3nt: TGTGCCAGCAGAATACTAGCGGGGGGTTCGGATATGCAGTATTTT

v_gene: TRBV11-2
abundance: -
j_gene: TRBJ2-7
d_gene: -
CDR3aa: CASSSGFVSYEQYF
CDR3nt: TGTGCCAGCAGCTCGGGCTTCGTCTCCTACGAGCAGTACTTC

v_gene: TRBV4-1
abundance: -
j_gene: TRBJ2-7
d_gene: -
CDR3aa: CASSQGGQTTEQYF
CDR3nt: TGCGCCAGCAGCCAAGGAGGGCAGACTACCGAGCAGTACTTC

v_gene: TRBV6-6
abundance: few
j_gene: TRBJ2-7
d_gene: TRBD2
CDR3aa: CASSYSGTRSSYEQYF
CDR3nt: TGTGCCAGCAGTTACTCCGGGACTAGGAGCTCCTACGAGCAGTACTTC

v_gene: TRBV6-5
abundance: -
j_gene: TRBJ2-3
d_gene: TRBD1
CDR3aa: CASSYRRDRGSTDTQYF
CDR3nt: TGTGCCAGCAGCTACCGGCGGGACAGGGGAAGCACAGATACGCAGTATTTT

v_gene: TRBV12-5
abundance: -
j_gene: TRBJ2-7
d_gene: -
CDR3aa: CASGFGYEQYF
CDR3nt: TGTGCTAGTGGTTTCGGATACGAGCAGTACTTC

v_gene: TRBV5-1
abundance: -
j_gene: TRBJ2-5
d_gene: TRBD1
CDR3aa: CASSLDSGGRETQYF
CDR3nt: TGCGCCAGCAGCCTTGACTCAGGGGGACGAGAGACCCAGTACTTC

v_gene: TRBV12-3/TRBV12-4
abundance: -
j_gene: TRBJ2-7
d_gene: -
CDR3aa: CASSSPWDRSYEQYF
CDR3nt: TGTGCCAGCAGCTCCCCCTGGGACCGCTCCTACGAGCAGTACTTC

v_gene: TRBV12-3/TRBV12-4
abundance: once
j_gene: TRBJ2-7
d_gene: TRBD1
CDR3aa: CASSRRGSRTYEQYF
CDR3nt: TGTGCCAGCAGTCGCAGGGGGTCCCGGACCTACGAGCAGTACTTC

v_gene: TRBV20-1
abundance: once
j_gene: TRBJ2-3
d_gene: TRBD2
CDR3aa: CSARDPTSGDTDMQYF
CDR3nt: TGCAGTGCTAGAGATCCCACTAGCGGTGACACAGATATGCAGTATTTT

v_gene: TRBV2
abundance: few
j_gene: TRBJ2-7
d_gene: -
CDR3aa: CASSGTSGGGQYF
CDR3nt: TGTGCCAGCAGTGGAACGTCAGGGGGAGGGCAGTACTTC

v_gene: TRBV20-1
abundance: -
j_gene: TRBJ2-6
d_gene: TRBD1
CDR3aa: CSALPGQGTGANVLTF
CDR3nt: TGCAGTGCGTTGCCGGGACAGGGGACTGGGGCCAACGTCCTGACTTTC

v_gene: TRBV4-2
abundance: few
j_gene: TRBJ2-5
d_gene: TRBD2
CDR3aa: CASSQDPLAGGETQYF
CDR3nt: TGTGCCAGCAGCCAAGATCCGCTAGCGGGAGGCGAGACCCAGTACTTC

v_gene: TRBV9
abundance: -
j_gene: TRBJ2-3
d_gene: -
CDR3aa: CASSVDREGLSFGTDTQYF
CDR3nt: TGTGCCAGCAGCGTAGACAGGGAGGGACTATCCTTCGGCACAGATACGCAGTATTTT

v_gene: TRBV6-2/TRBV6-3
abundance: -
j_gene: TRBJ1-2
d_gene: -
CDR3aa: CASSQQGRGYTF
CDR3nt: TGTGCCAGCAGTCAACAGGGTCGTGGCTACACCTTC

v_gene: TRBV6-5
abundance: -
j_gene: TRBJ2-1
d_gene: -
CDR3aa: CASSYSGRGEQFF
CDR3nt: TGTGCCAGCAGTTACTCGGGTCGAGGTGAGCAGTTCTTC

v_gene: TRBV16
abundance: few
j_gene: TRBJ2-7
d_gene: -
CDR3aa: CASSPGGGGYEQYF
CDR3nt: TGTGCCAGCAGCCCCGGCGGGGGCGGCTACGAGCAGTACTTC

v_gene: TRBV7-3
abundance: -
j_gene: TRBJ2-3
d_gene: -
CDR3aa: CASSYSLGSGDTQYF
CDR3nt: TGTGCCAGCAGCTATTCGCTGGGGTCCGGGGATACGCAGTATTTT

v_gene: TRBV20-1
abundance: few
j_gene: TRBJ1-5
d_gene: -
CDR3aa: CSARRESNQPQHF
CDR3nt: TGCAGTGCTAGAAGGGAATCCAATCAGCCCCAGCATTTT

v_gene: TRBV12-3/TRBV12-4
abundance: -
j_gene: TRBJ2-7
d_gene: -
CDR3aa: CASSQEVERDEQYF
CDR3nt: TGTGCCAGCAGCCAGGAGGTCGAAAGGGACGAGCAGTACTTC

v_gene: TRBV2
abundance: -
j_gene: TRBJ2-4
d_gene: -
CDR3aa: CASSEAWGRANIKNIRYF
CDR3nt: TGTGCCAGCAGTGAAGCTTGGGGCCGGGCCAACATCAAAAACATTCGGTACTTC

v_gene: TRBV20-1
abundance: -
j_gene: TRBJ1-5
d_gene: TRBD1
CDR3aa: CSVTHPGQGFGQPQHF
CDR3nt: TGCAGTGTCACTCACCCGGGACAGGGTTTCGGTCAGCCCCAGCATTTT

v_gene: TRBV4-2
abundance: -
j_gene: TRBJ2-1
d_gene: TRBD2
CDR3aa: CASSQGSGGEQFF
CDR3nt: TGTGCCAGCAGCCAGGGGAGCGGGGGTGAGCAGTTCTTC

v_gene: TRBV4-1
abundance: few
j_gene: TRBJ1-6
d_gene: -
CDR3aa: CASSQDSPTSPLHF
CDR3nt: TGCGCCAGCAGCCAAGATAGCCCCACGTCACCCCTCCACTTT

v_gene: TRBV6-1
abundance: -
j_gene: TRBJ2-3
d_gene: -
CDR3aa: CASSEGRALVTWYF
CDR3nt: TGTGCCAGCAGTGAGGGCAGGGCTCTCGTTACGTGGTATTTT

v_gene: TRBV12-3/TRBV12-4
abundance: -
j_gene: TRBJ2-7
d_gene: TRBD1
CDR3aa: CASSWTGGKNYEQYF
CDR3nt: TGTGCCAGCAGTTGGACAGGGGGCAAAAACTACGAGCAGTACTTC

v_gene: TRBV20-1
abundance: -
j_gene: TRBJ2-2
d_gene: -
CDR3aa: CSARDRKRGYTGELFF
CDR3nt: TGCAGTGCTAGAGATCGTAAGAGAGGGTACACCGGGGAGCTGTTTTTT